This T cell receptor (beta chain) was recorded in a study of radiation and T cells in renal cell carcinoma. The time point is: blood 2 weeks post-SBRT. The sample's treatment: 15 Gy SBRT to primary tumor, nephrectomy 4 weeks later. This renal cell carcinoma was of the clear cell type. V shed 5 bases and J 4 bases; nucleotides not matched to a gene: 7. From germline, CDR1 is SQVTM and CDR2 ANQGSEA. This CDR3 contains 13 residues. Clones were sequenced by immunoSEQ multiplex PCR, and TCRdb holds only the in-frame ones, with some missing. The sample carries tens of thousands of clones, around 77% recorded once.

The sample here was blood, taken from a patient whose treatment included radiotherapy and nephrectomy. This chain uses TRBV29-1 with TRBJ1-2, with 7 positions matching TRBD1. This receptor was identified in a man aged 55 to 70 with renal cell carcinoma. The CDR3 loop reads CSVPDREVYGYTF. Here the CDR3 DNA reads TGCAGCGTTCCCGACAGGGAAGTCTATGGCTACACCTTC.